These T cell receptor beta chains were read from a single sample in a study of cytomegalovirus exposure and HLA in healthy donors. Generated by immunoSEQ multiplex PCR, the TCRdb table keeps only in-frame clones and is missing some. The table has about 130,000 clones, 77% seen once. Material for sequencing was PBMCs. All receptors derive from a woman between 40 and 55 years old in good health and CMV-seropositive. CDR3s include the opening cysteine and the closing phenylalanine or tryptophan. Each record gives: D gene, V gene, J gene, clone size, CDR3 protein, CDR3 DNA. The D gene is left open where the match is weak. The size field is filled for only some rows; it gives once, few, many or a size class.

d_gene: TRBD1
v_gene: TRBV2
j_gene: TRBJ1-5
abundance: -
CDR3aa: CASSQRMGQLSNQPQHF
CDR3nt: TGTGCCAGCAGTCAAAGGATGGGACAGCTTAGCAATCAGCCCCAGCATTTT

d_gene: -
v_gene: TRBV13
j_gene: TRBJ2-1
abundance: many
CDR3aa: CASSSFSDEQFF
CDR3nt: TGTGCCAGCAGCTCATTTAGTGATGAGCAGTTCTTC

d_gene: TRBD2
v_gene: TRBV18
j_gene: TRBJ2-1
abundance: -
CDR3aa: CASSPSRGTSGSYEQFF
CDR3nt: TGTGCCAGCTCACCGTCTAGAGGGACTAGCGGGAGCTATGAGCAGTTCTTC

d_gene: -
v_gene: TRBV9
j_gene: TRBJ2-7
abundance: -
CDR3aa: CASSPRGNQGVVGYEQYF
CDR3nt: TGTGCCAGCAGCCCTCGCGGGAACCAGGGGGTCGTCGGGTACGAGCAGTACTTC

d_gene: -
v_gene: TRBV2
j_gene: TRBJ2-7
abundance: -
CDR3aa: CASSPEAAGLLEQYF
CDR3nt: TGTGCCAGCAGCCCTGAGGCGGCGGGTCTCCTCGAGCAGTACTTC

d_gene: -
v_gene: TRBV23-1
j_gene: TRBJ1-2
abundance: once
CDR3aa: CASSQIPRGGYTF
CDR3nt: TGCGCCAGCAGTCAAATTCCTCGTGGCGGCTACACCTTC

d_gene: -
v_gene: TRBV30
j_gene: TRBJ1-1
abundance: -
CDR3aa: CAWTRFGEAFF
CDR3nt: TGTGCCTGGACCAGGTTTGGTGAAGCTTTCTTT

d_gene: TRBD2
v_gene: TRBV6-6
j_gene: TRBJ2-1
abundance: -
CDR3aa: CASSRGLAGGSEQFF
CDR3nt: TGTGCCAGCAGTCGGGGGCTAGCGGGAGGTAGTGAGCAGTTCTTC

d_gene: -
v_gene: TRBV5-1
j_gene: TRBJ2-7
abundance: -
CDR3aa: CASSLASVRVSEQYF
CDR3nt: TGCGCCAGCAGCTTGGCTTCTGTTCGAGTTTCCGAGCAGTACTTC

d_gene: -
v_gene: TRBV5-1
j_gene: TRBJ2-7
abundance: -
CDR3aa: CASSLRVRGHEQYF
CDR3nt: TGCGCCAGCAGCTTGAGGGTCAGGGGCCACGAGCAGTACTTC